These 12 T cell receptor beta chains were sequenced from one sample in a study of T cells after posttransplantation cyclophosphamide. Assay used: immunoSEQ multiplex PCR; TCRdb lists only in-frame clones, some missing. This sample comprises over 35,000 clones, none seen once only. The sample comprised PBMCs. These receptors were taken from a man aged 45-65 years in good health, CMV-negative, and a related stem cell transplant donor.

This chain uses TRBV7-2 with TRBJ2-7; D possibly corresponds to TRBD2 (5 bases). V gave up 6 bases and J gave up 2 bases, with 14 bases separating them. The length of the CDR3 is 14 residues. Germline CDR1 and CDR2: SGHTA and FQGNSA. The CDR3 region is CASSPTRAAYEQYF. The CDR3 nucleotides are TGTGCCAGCAGTCCCACGAGGGCGGCCTACGAGCAGTACTTC.

In its sample, this clone was seen many times. The rearrangement links TRBV6-1 to TRBJ1-3; D ambiguous. V lost 3 bases, J lost 4 bases, and 13 bases lay in between. The CDR3 consists of 15 residues. In germline, CDR1 is MNHNS, CDR2 SASEGT. The CDR3 sequence is CASSESESSGNTIYF. The CDR3 coding sequence is TGTGCCAGCAGTGAGAGTGAATCTTCGGGAAACACCATATATTTT.

This clone has a handful of counts. The rearrangement uses TRBV7-8 and TRBJ1-5; 9 nucleotides match TRBD1. The CDR3 runs to 16 residues. Germline V CDR1 and CDR2: SGHVS, FQNEAQ. V was clipped by 5 bases and J by 3 bases; unmatched bases: 8. CDR3: CASSLLRDRANQPQHF. For the CDR3, the DNA is TGTGCCAGCAGCCTCCTCCGGGACAGGGCCAATCAGCCCCAGCATTTT.

This clone was counted ten times or more. The rearrangement links TRBV9 to TRBJ1-1; 7 bases agree with TRBD1. With V trimmed by 0 bases and J by 0 bases, 2 bases remained unmatched. The CDR3 is 15 residues long. The germline gives CDR1 SGDLS, CDR2 YYNGEE. The CDR3 protein is CASSVGGQVNTEAFF. The CDR3, as DNA: TGTGCCAGCAGCGTAGGTGGACAGGTGAACACTGAAGCTTTCTTT.

This clone appeared many times. The V and J genes are TRBV9 and TRBJ1-3, with D possibly matching TRBD1 (6 bases). V was cut by 0 bases and J by 1 base, with 11 bases left in between. This CDR3 has 16 residues. The germline V gene encodes CDR1 SGDLS and CDR2 YYNGEE. The CDR3 loop is CASSVVATGSGNTIYF. The CDR3 coding sequence is TGTGCCAGCAGCGTAGTAGCCACAGGGTCTGGAAACACCATATATTTT. The variable domain in full, completed from reference TRBV9 and TRBJ1-3, reads DSGVTQTPKHLITATGQRVTLRCSPRSGDLSVYWYQQSLDQGLQFLIQYYNGEERAKGNILERFSAQQFPDLHSELNLSSLELGDSALYFCASSVVATGSGNTIYFGEGSWLTVV.

A few counts support this clone. The chain carries TRBV19 and TRBJ2-7; a possible D gene is TRBD1 (7 bases). Trimming stripped 2 bases from V and 5 bases from J, with 25 bases between. There are 18 residues in the CDR3. Germline V CDR1 and CDR2: LNHDA, SQIVND (reference sequence). CDR3 sequence (DNA): TGTGCCAGTAGTATACAGGGGGGCGTACCCTATGGGAGAGACGAGCAGTACTTC. Translating gives CASSIQGGVPYGRDEQYF.

The rearrangement joins TRBV4-3 to TRBJ1-3; D possibly corresponds to TRBD1 (5 bases). V was cut by 1 base and J by 0 bases, with 13 bases left in between. The V gene's germline CDR1 is LGHNA and CDR2 YSLEER. This CDR3 is built from 17 residues. CDR3 in DNA: TGCGCCAGCAGCCAAGTTCCAGGGTCAAGCTCTGGAAACACCATATATTTT. This gives the protein CASSQVPGSSSGNTIYF.

This clone was recorded many times. The chain carries TRBV7-6 and TRBJ2-7, with 7 bases fitting TRBD1. Trimming removed 4 bases from V and 0 bases from J; junction bases left unmatched: 6. The CDR3 is 15 amino acids. Germline loops: CDR1 SGHVS, CDR2 FNYEAQ. DNA for the CDR3: TGTGCCAGCAGCTCAGGACAGGAGATCTCCTACGAGCAGTACTTC. It codes for CASSSGQEISYEQYF.

This clone was recorded at least ten times. The rearrangement joins TRBV30 to TRBJ1-2; D call uncertain. The ends were cut back, 0 bases at V and 7 bases at J, with 12 bases in the middle. CDR1 and CDR2 (germline): GTSNPN, SVGIG (reference sequence). CDR3 length: 13 amino acids. The CDR3 here is CAWSVDTIGGYTF. CDR3 bases: TGTGCCTGGAGTGTAGATACTATTGGTGGCTACACCTTC.

In this sample, this clone turned up many times. This sequence joins TRBV28 and TRBJ1-3, with a weak D call TRBD1 (5 bases). Looked up from germline, CDR1 is MDHEN and CDR2 is SYDVKM. The CDR3 covers 14 residues. Between the trimmed V and J ends, which lost 8 bases and 2 bases, there was a span of 13 bases. The CDR3 DNA reads TGTGCCAGCGGGGGGAGGTTAACTGGAAACACCATATATTTT. Protein: CASGGRLTGNTIYF.

This clone was recorded many times. J is TRBJ2-6 and V is TRBV6-1, with 11 bases matching TRBD1. After removal of 2 bases from V and 2 bases from J, the junction contained 11 bases not matched to a gene. CDR1 is MNHNS, CDR2 SASEGT, per germline. This CDR3 comprises 20 residues. The CDR3 DNA is TGTGCCAGCAGTGAAAGGGGACAGGGGGAATTGGGACCTGGGGCCAACGTCCTGACTTTC. Residues: CASSERGQGELGPGANVLTF.

This clone was counted many times. This chain joins TRBV10-3 and TRBJ2-7; 7 bases map to TRBD1. V dropped 3 bases and J dropped 2; count of bases not matched to a gene: 16. The CDR3 is 18 amino acids. CDR1 and CDR2 from the germline V gene are ENHRY and SYGVKD. CDR3 sequence reads: CAISEPTTGALYPYEQYF. CDR3 DNA: TGTGCCATCAGTGAACCAACAACAGGGGCCCTTTACCCCTACGAGCAGTACTTC.